This T cell receptor beta chain originates from a study of identical twins. The germline V gene encodes CDR1 SGHVS and CDR2 FNYEAQ. J lost 2 bases, V lost 7 bases, and 6 bases had no gene match. The CDR3 contains 14 residues. Template switching, a step in the protocol, added a universal primer site, and cDNA carried unique molecular identifiers. TCRdb fed the 5' RACE reads into MiXCR, producing one record per CDR3 protein. Among 500,000 to 600,000 distinct CDR3 sequences listed, roughly 21% were seen once. On this clonotype: Its antigen is currently unknown.

Study-wide results and limits: Out-of-frame beta sequences exhibited a weaker degree of excess twin sharing.

Separately, the same data were catalogued under a study of T cells expressing NK-cell markers. From that second work: Also leading the CD3+CD56-NKG2C+ fraction in a handful of donors were these clonotypes.

The sequenced material came from CD4+ T cells sorted from blood. J is TRBJ2-3 and V is TRBV7-6, with 7 bases aligning to TRBD2. This sequence originates from a woman aged 18-30 years in good health. CDR3: CASTRGTNTDTQYF. CDR3 coding DNA: TGTGCCAGCACCCGGGGGACTAACACAGATACGCAGTATTTT.